The clone carrying this TCR beta chain was detected only a few times. What it binds is unknown. The data belong to a study of Graves' ophthalmopathy and Graves' hyperthyroidism. General study findings and limits: A model of 13 signatures distinguished ophthalmopathy from stable hyperthyroidism at roughly 87% sensitivity and roughly 80% specificity.

RNA transcripts provided the template for amplifying TCR beta CDR3 regions. The workflow started with a first-round RT-PCR run with HTBI primers and then moved on to a second-round multiplex PCR. TCRdb passed the multiplex PCR reads through MiXCR, listing each CDR3 protein once. The table has about 740,000 distinct CDR3 sequences, 40% seen once. The material sequenced was peripheral blood. This clonotype was sampled from an adult man with Graves' ophthalmopathy.

The CDR3 protein is CASSVTGGAGGYTF. CDR3 DNA sequence: TGTGCCAGCAGTGTCACAGGGGGCGCCGGGGGCTACACCTTC. The rearrangement uses TRBV11-2 and TRBJ1-2; TRBD1 matches 9 bases. Trimming at V came to 6 bases and at J to 8 bases, leaving 10 bases not matched to a gene. CDR3 length: 14 amino acids. Germline assignment: CDR1 SGHAT and CDR2 FQNNGV.